The entry below describes one T cell receptor beta chain. These data belong to a study of blood T cell repertoires in COVID-19. This CDR3 has 14 amino acids. The V end was cut by 4 bases, the J end by 3 bases, with 10 bases between. Germline V gives CDR1 SGHAT, CDR2 FQNNGV. Authors' data handling: Counts of nucleated cells, estimated from reference gene primer amplification, were obtained. Sequencing used immunoSEQ multiplex PCR; TCRdb keeps in-frame clones, though not all of them. D and trimming were read from the DNA, whereas the V and J calls and clone size are those reported in that table. This table has about 320,000 clones, about 88% appearing once. Across about two dozen US areas, participants ranged in age from 18 to 89 years. The study counted Cohort 3 donors as recovered given two negative PCRs, clearance, or symptom resolution.

Source material: PBMCs or T cells enriched from blood (not recorded which). The V gene is TRBV11-2, the J gene TRBJ1-5; D possibly corresponds to TRBD1 (6 bases). The TCR comes from a man aged 55 to 69 who had recovered from COVID-19. The CDR3 DNA sequence: TGTGCCAGCAGCTCCGGACAGAACAATCAGCCCCAGCATTTT. Translation: CASSSGQNNQPQHF. Full variable domain (outside the CDR3, taken from reference TRBV11-2 and TRBJ1-5): EAGVAQSPRYKIIEKRQSVAFWCNPISGHATLYWYQQILGQGPKLLIQFQNNGVVDDSQLPKDRFSAERLKGVDSTLKIQPAKLEDSAVYLCASSSGQNNQPQHFGDGTRLSIL.